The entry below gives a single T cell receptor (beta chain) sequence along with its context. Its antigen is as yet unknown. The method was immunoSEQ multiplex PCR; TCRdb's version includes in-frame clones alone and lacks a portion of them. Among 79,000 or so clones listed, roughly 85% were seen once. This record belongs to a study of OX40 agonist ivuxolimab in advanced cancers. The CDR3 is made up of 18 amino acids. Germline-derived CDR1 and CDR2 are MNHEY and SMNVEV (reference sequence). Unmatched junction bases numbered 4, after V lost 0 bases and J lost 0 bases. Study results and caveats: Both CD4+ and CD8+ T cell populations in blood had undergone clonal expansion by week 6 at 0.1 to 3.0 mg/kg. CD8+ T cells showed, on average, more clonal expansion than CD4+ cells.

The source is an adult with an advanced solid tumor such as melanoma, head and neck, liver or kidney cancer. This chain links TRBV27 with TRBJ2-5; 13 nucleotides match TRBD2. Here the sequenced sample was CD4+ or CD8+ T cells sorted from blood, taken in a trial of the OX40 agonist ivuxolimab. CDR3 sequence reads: CASSLSGLAGSHQETQYF. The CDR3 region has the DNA TGTGCCAGCAGTTTATCGGGACTAGCGGGATCCCACCAAGAGACCCAGTACTTC.